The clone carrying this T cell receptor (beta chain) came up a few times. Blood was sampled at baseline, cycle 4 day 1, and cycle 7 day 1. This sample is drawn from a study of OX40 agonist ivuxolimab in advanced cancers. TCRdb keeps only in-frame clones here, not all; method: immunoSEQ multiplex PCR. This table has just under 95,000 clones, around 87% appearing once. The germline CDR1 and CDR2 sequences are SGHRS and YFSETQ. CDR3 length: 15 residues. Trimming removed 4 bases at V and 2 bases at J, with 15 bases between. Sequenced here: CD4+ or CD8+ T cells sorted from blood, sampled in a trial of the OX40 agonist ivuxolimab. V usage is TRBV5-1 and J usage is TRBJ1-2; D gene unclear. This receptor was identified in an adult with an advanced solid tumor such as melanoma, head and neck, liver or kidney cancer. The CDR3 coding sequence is TGCGCCAGCAGCCCCCGGAAGGGCGAGAACTATGGCTACACCTTC. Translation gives CASSPRKGENYGYTF.